The text below deals with one T cell receptor beta chain. Its antigen target is currently unknown. Qualities for individual bases were not recorded, and no much larger clone is one base off. From the cysteine through the phenylalanine, the CDR3 covers 15 amino acids. The entry retains the CDR3 DNA only, 45 bases that are in frame from base 1. CDR1 is given as MNHEY and CDR2 as SVGAGI, both from the germline V gene. V sheds 2 bases and J sheds 2 bases, leaving 12 bases between their ends. The sample comes from a study of blood T cell repertoires in COVID-19 (dated by TCRdb to the early 2020s). As for the study more broadly: Samples from collaborators originated in the United States, Italy and Spain and spanned both the acute and convalescent phases of COVID-19. The prospective study material was composed of cDNA or gDNA derived from T cells, B-cell-depleted T cells, or PBMCs. Deeply sampled blood TCRbeta repertoires from subjects exposed to, actively infected with, or recovered from COVID-19 were included in the dataset. A freely available public database, intended as a resource for researchers studying the immune response to SARS-CoV-2, is where the repertoires were released. The samples were drawn from two sources: the first 160 participants of the ongoing ImmuneRACE study, and 1,200 or so subjects contributed by 6 global collaborators. A de-identified subject ID, COVID-19 status, age in years and sex were almost always included in the sample metadata. Where HLA class I and class II types were available, the types were taken from metadata supplied by the sample provider, not from assay-based typing. Overall study results and their limits: The amount of clinical and demographic metadata varied by source and participant and was provided uncurated.

Whole blood was collected in K2EDTA tubes by collaborating institutions according to the institutions' own protocols. For TCRbeta analysis, collaborator samples were shipped as frozen whole blood, as isolated PBMCs, or as DNA extracted from either sample type. TCRbeta CDR3 regions were amplified from genomic DNA using the immunoSEQ Assay, a bias-controlled multiplex PCR. The paper's data handling went like this. The number of nucleated cells in each sample was estimated from the amplification of reference gene primers within the assay. Sequence reads were collapsed and filtered to measure the absolute abundance of every unique TCRbeta CDR3 rearrangement. For each sample, productive Simpson clonality was calculated by taking the square root of Simpson's diversity index across productive rearrangements. Entries here come from immuneACCESS through TCRdb and include only in-frame sequences with V and J called. Some clones fail to appear in such tables; in the studies checked, an unresolved V gene covers under half of the shortfall, and the cause of the remainder is unknown. That table is the source of V, J and clone size, and D and trimming were worked out from the DNA. Here the sample has over 100,000 clones; 85% occur a single time. The ten largest clones capture less than 1.5% of the sample.

The source is a man aged 40-50 years with acute or convalescent COVID-19. The rearrangement combines TRBV6-5 with TRBJ1-2; a tentative D match to TRBD1 spans 6 bases. Sequencing was performed on peripheral blood. The CDR3 has the sequence CASSYVTGANYGYTF. Here is the DNA: TGTGCCAGCAGTTACGTGACAGGAGCGAACTATGGCTACACCTTC.